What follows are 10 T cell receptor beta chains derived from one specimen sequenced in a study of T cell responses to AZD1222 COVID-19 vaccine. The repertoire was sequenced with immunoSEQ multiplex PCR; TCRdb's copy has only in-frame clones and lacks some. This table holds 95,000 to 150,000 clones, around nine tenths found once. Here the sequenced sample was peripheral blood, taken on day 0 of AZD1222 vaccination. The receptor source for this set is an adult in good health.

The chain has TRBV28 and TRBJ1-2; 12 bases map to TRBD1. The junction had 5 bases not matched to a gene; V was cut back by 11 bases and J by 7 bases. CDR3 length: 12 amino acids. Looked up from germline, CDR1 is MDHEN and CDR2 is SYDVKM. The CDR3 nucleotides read TGTGCCGAGGGACAGGGGGCTCGTGGCTACACCTTC. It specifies CAEGQGARGYTF.

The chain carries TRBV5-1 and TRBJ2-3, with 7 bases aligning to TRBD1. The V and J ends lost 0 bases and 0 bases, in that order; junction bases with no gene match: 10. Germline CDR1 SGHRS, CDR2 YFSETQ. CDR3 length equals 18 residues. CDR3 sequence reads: CASSLASGGRTSTDTQYF. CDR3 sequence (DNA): TGCGCCAGCAGCTTGGCCTCAGGGGGAAGGACTAGCACAGATACGCAGTATTTT. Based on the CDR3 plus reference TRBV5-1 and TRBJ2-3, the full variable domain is KAGVTQTPRYLIKTRGQQVTLSCSPISGHRSVSWYQQTPGQGLQFLFEYFSETQRNKGNFPGRFSGRQFSNSRSEMNVSTLELGDSALYLCASSLASGGRTSTDTQYFGPGTRLTVL.

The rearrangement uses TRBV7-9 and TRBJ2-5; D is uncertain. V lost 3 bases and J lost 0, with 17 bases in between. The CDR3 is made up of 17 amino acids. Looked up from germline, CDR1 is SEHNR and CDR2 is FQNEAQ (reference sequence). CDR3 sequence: CASSLLPPWMYQETQYF. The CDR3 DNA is TGTGCCAGCAGCTTGCTCCCCCCCTGGATGTACCAAGAGACCCAGTACTTC.

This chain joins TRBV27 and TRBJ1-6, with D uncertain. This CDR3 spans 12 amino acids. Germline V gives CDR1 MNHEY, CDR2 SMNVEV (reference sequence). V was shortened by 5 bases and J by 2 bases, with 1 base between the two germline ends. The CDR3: CASSPYNSPLHF. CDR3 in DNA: TGTGCCAGCAGTCCCTATAATTCACCCCTCCACTTT.

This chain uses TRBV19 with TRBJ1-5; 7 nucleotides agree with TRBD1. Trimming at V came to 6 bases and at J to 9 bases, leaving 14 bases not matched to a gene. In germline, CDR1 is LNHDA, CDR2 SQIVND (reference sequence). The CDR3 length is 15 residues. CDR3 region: CASRPRTGNIMPQHF. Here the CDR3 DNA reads TGTGCCAGTAGACCTCGGACAGGCAACATCATGCCCCAGCATTTT.

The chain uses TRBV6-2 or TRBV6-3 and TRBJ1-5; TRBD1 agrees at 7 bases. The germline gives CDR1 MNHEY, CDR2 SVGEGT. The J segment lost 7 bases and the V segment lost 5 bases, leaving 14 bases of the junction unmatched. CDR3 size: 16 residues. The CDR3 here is CASSRTAGGGSQPQHF. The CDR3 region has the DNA TGTGCCAGCAGTAGAACTGCAGGGGGGGGTTCACAGCCCCAGCATTTT.

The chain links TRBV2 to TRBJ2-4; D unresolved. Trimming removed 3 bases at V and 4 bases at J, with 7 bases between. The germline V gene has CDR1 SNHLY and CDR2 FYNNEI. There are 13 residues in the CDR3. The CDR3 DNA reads TGTGCCAGCAGTGATACAGTTAAAAACATTCAGTACTTC. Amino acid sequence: CASSDTVKNIQYF.

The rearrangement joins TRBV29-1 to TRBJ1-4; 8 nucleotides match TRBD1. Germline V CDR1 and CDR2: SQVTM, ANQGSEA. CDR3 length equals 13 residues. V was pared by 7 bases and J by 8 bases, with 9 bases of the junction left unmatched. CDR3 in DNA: TGCAGCGCCCAGGGGGCTGCAGAAGAAAAACTGTTTTTT. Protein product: CSAQGAAEEKLFF.

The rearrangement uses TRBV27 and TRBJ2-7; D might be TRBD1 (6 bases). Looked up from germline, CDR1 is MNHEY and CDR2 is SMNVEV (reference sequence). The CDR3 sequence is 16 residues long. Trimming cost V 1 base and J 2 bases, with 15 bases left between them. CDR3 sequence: CASSLLTTGRTYEQYF. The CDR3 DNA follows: TGTGCCAGCAGTTTATTAACCACAGGGAGAACCTACGAGCAGTACTTC.

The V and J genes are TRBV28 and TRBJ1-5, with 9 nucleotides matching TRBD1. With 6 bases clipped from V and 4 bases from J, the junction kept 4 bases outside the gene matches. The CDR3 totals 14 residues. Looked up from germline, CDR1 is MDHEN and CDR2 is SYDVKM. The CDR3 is CASRLQGANQPQHF. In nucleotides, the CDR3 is TGTGCCAGCAGACTACAGGGGGCGAATCAGCCCCAGCATTTT. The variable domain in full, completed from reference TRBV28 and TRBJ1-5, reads DVKVTQSSRYLVKRTGEKVFLECVQDMDHENMFWYRQDPGLGLRLIYFSYDVKMKEKGDIPEGYSVSREKKERFSLILESASTNQTSMYLCASRLQGANQPQHFGDGTRLSIL.